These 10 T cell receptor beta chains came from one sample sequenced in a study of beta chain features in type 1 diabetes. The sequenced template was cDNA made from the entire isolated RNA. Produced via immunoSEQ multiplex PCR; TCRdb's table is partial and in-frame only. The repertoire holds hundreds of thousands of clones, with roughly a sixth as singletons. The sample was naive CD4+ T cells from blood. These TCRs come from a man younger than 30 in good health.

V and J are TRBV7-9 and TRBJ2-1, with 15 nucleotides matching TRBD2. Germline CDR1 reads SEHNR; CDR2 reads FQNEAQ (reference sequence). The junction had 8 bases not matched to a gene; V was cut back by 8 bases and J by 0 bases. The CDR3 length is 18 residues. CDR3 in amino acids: CASLSGLAGGSSYNEQFF. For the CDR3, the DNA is TGTGCCAGCCTTTCGGGACTAGCGGGAGGTAGCTCCTACAATGAGCAGTTCTTC. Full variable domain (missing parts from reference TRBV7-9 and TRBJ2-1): DTGVSQNPRHKITKRGQNVTFRCDPISEHNRLYWYRQTLGQGPEFLTYFQNEAQLEKSRLLSDRFSAERPKGSFSTLEIQRTEQGDSAMYLCASLSGLAGGSSYNEQFFGPGTRLTVL.

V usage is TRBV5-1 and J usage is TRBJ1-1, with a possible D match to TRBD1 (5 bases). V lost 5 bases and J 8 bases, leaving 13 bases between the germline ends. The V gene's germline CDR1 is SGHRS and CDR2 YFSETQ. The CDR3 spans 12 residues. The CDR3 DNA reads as TGCGCCAGCAGTCCCCAGGGTAACGAAGCTTTCTTT. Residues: CASSPQGNEAFF.

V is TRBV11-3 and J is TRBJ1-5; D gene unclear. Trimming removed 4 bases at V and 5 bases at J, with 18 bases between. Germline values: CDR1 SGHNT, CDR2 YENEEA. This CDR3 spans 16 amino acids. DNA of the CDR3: TGTGCCAGCAGCTCCCCCCGGCGGGCACTGGATCAGCCCCAGCATTTT. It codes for CASSSPRRALDQPQHF.

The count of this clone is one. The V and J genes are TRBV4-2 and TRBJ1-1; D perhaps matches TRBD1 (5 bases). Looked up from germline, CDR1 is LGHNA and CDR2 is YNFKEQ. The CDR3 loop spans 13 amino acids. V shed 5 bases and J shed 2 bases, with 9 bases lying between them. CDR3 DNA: TGTGCCAGCAGCAAGACAGCAAACACTGAAGCTTTCTTT. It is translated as CASSKTANTEAFF.

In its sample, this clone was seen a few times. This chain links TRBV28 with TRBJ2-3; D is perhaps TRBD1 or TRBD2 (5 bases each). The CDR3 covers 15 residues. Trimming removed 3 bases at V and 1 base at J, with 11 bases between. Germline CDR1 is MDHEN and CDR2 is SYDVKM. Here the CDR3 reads CASSLGTGRTDTQYF. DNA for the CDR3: TGTGCCAGCAGTTTGGGGACCGGGCGCACAGATACGCAGTATTTT.

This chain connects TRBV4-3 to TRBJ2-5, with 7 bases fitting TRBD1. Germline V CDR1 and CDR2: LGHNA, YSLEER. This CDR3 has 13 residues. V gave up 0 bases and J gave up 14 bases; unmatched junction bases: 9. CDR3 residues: CASSQDLLTGRYF. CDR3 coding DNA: TGCGCCAGCAGCCAAGACCTCTTGACAGGGAGATACTTC.

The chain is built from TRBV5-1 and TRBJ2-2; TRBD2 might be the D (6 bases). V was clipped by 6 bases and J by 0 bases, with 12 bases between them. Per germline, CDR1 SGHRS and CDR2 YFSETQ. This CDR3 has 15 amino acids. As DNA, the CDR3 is TGCGCCAGCATAAAAGGCGGGACGAACACCGGGGAGCTGTTTTTT. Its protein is CASIKGGTNTGELFF.

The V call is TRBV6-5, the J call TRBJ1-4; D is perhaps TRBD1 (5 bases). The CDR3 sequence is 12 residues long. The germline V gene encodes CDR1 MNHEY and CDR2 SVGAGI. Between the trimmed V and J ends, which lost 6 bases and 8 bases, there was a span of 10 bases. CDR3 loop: CASRGTIEKLFF. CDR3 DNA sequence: TGTGCCAGCAGGGGGACGATAGAAAAACTGTTTTTT.

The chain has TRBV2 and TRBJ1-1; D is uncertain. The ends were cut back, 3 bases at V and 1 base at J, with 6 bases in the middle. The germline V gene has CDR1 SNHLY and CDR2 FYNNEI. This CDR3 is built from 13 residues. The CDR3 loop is CASSETENTEAFF. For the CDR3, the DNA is TGTGCCAGCAGTGAGACGGAGAACACTGAAGCTTTCTTT.

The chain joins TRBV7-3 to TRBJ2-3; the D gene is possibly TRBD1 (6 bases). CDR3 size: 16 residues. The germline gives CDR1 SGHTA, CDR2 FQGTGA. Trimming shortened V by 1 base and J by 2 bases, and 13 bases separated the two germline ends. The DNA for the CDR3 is TGTGCCAGCAGCTTAAGGAACGACAGGAACACAGATACGCAGTATTTT. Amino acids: CASSLRNDRNTDTQYF.